This note documents a single T cell receptor beta chain sequence. Its antigen remains undetermined. The input lacks base qualities; no much larger clone sits a single base away. This sample is drawn from a study of a mutant IDH1 vaccine in newly diagnosed glioma (dated by TCRdb to the early 2020s). Looking at the study overall: Patients received eight vaccinations in weeks 1, 3, 5, 7, 11, 15, 19 and 23, corresponding to visits V03 through V10. In the chemotherapy-containing groups, vaccination started alongside temozolomide cycles, whereas in patients who had radiotherapy alone it started 4-6 weeks after radiotherapy. Of the approximately 34 patients who were treated, about 62% were male and 37.5% were female, and the mean age was around 43 years. Before enrollment, patients had received standard therapy of radiotherapy alone, temozolomide alone, or radiochemotherapy with temozolomide; most received the combination. Peripheral blood was drawn at six visits: V03 (baseline), V05, V07, V10, V12 and V13. For exploratory analyses, longitudinal TCRB deep sequencing was carried out in 25 treated patients wherever samples were available. Study-level results and caveats: Across multiple MHC alleles, vaccine-induced immune responses were seen in 93.3% of patients. Selection of PBMC samples for TCRB deep sequencing was based on availability. The authors noted that analyses of patient blood samples could not be reproduced because of sample limitations. Pseudoprogression appeared unrelated to alterations in the top peripheral T cell clonotypes detected by TCRB sequencing.

The germline V gene yields SGDLS for CDR1 and YYNGEE for CDR2. There are 14 amino acids in the CDR3, from cysteine to phenylalanine inclusive. Just CDR3 DNA is preserved here, 42 bases in frame from base 1. V loses 3 bases at its end and J loses 4 bases; junction bases beyond the gene matches: 6. The library was made by the immunoSEQ multiplex PCR assay. Rearranged TCR beta chain sequences were amplified with the hsTCRB Kit following the manufacturer's protocol. An Illumina MiSeq was used to sequence the TCRB libraries. On the study's bioinformatics: The proprietary platform of the kit vendor was used for demultiplexing, trimming and gene mapping. TCRdb provides this immuneACCESS table in a form limited to in-frame rearrangements. Some clones are lacking; in checked studies, under half of them reflect an unresolved V gene, and why the rest are absent is not known. The V and J calls and clone size were taken over from that table, and D and trimming were inferred from the DNA. Present in this sample are roughly 110,000 clones, roughly 88% of which were seen just once. Jointly, the top ten make up under 0.8% of the sample.

The intended sense of this specimen's time point label: week 11, during vaccination. Each vaccine dose was 300 ug of a 20-mer mutant IDH1 peptide in Montanide, given subcutaneously with topical imiquimod. Donors had newly diagnosed WHO grade 3 or 4 IDH1-mutant astrocytomas with loss of nuclear ATRX. The samples were drawn from NOA16, a multicentre, single-arm, open-label phase I trial in Germany that tested a mutant IDH1 peptide vaccine in humans for the first time. Genomic DNA for TCRB sequencing was extracted from EDTA blood using the DNeasy Blood and Tissue Kit. The sequencing used PBMCs, collected from a glioma patient whose treatment included an IDH1 peptide vaccine. The TCR sequence derives from a woman in her fifties or sixties with glioma. The V and J genes are TRBV9 and TRBJ1-2, and 7 bases in between align with TRBD1. The base sequence is TGTGCCAGCAGCGCCGGACAGGCGGGCTATGGCTACACCTTC. This yields the protein CASSAGQAGYGYTF. Full variable domain (CDR3 extended with the reference TRBV9 and TRBJ1-2 proteins): DSGVTQTPKHLITATGQRVTLRCSPRSGDLSVYWYQQSLDQGLQFLIQYYNGEERAKGNILERFSAQQFPDLHSELNLSSLELGDSALYFCASSAGQAGYGYTFGSGTRLTVV.